Listed below are T cell receptor beta chains from one sample, sequenced in a study of T cell repertoires in cytomegalovirus infection. TCRdb called the reads again in MiXCR, with one record for every CDR3 protein. The sample carries 100,000 to 150,000 distinct CDR3 sequences, approximately 30% recorded once. Their antigens remain unidentified. The sample here was CD8+ T cells from cultured PBMCs, taken from culture after CMV antigen stimulation. The source is a human donor in good health (CMV status not recorded). Some clones in this sample may be carry-over from other donors' samples. Both conserved end residues are part of each CDR3. The order of the fields is J gene, D gene, clone size, V gene, CDR3 DNA, CDR3 protein. A D gene is named only where the DNA matches it firmly. The size entry is marked missing in some rows and otherwise reads once, few, many or a size class.

TRBJ1-2,NA,NA,TRBV6-6,TGTGCCAGCAGTTACGGGGGGAAAAATGGCTACACCTTC,CASSYGGKNGYTF
TRBJ2-1,NA,NA,TRBV5-5,TGTGCCAGCAGCTTGGAGGGGCCTCGATACAATGAGCAGTTCTTC,CASSLEGPRYNEQFF
TRBJ1-2,TRBD1,NA,TRBV2,TGTGCCAGCATGGGACAGGGGGCGCGAACCTATGGCTACACCTTC,CASMGQGARTYGYTF
TRBJ2-1,NA,once,TRBV9,TGTGCCAGCAGCGTCCAGGGCAGTCACAATGAGCAGTTCTTC,CASSVQGSHNEQFF
TRBJ1-4,TRBD1,NA,TRBV12-5,TGTGCTAGTGGTTGCCCCGACCGGGACAGGGCCCACCCGTGTCTTCCCAATGAAAAACTGTTTTTT,CASGCPDRDRAHPCLPNEKLFF
TRBJ1-5,NA,NA,TRBV4-3,TGCGCCAGCAGCCAAGCAGGGGATCAGCCCCAGCATTTT,CASSQAGDQPQHF
TRBJ1-1,NA,few,TRBV6-5,TGTGCCAGCAGTTTAGTAGGGGGAGGCACTGAAGCTTTCTTT,CASSLVGGGTEAFF
TRBJ2-1,TRBD1,few,TRBV4-1,TGCGCCAGCAGCCCAGAAGGGACAGGCTTTTTTGATAATGAGCAGTTCTTC,CASSPEGTGFFDNEQFF
TRBJ2-1,NA,NA,TRBV6-8,TGTGCCAGCAGTTACTCGGACCTAGGGGCGCAGTTCTTC,CASSYSDLGAQFF
TRBJ2-3,TRBD2,NA,TRBV6-5,TGTGCCAGCAGCATCGGACTAGCGGTGACAGATACGCAGTATTTT,CASSIGLAVTDTQYF
TRBJ2-2,TRBD2,NA,TRBV7-7,TGTGCTAGCAGCCCCGGTTCTAGCGGGGGCCCGAGTTTTGGGGAGCTGTTTTTT,CASSPGSSGGPSFGELFF
TRBJ1-6,NA,NA,TRBV7-8,TGTGCCAGCAGCTTAGCCCAGGGTGGGTCACCCCTCCACTTT,CASSLAQGGSPLHF
TRBJ2-7,NA,NA,TRBV7-6,TGTGCCAGCAGCTTCAAGGGATACGAGCAGTACTTC,CASSFKGYEQYF
TRBJ1-5,NA,few,TRBV15,TGTGCCACCAGCAGAGATCGAGAGTTGCGATATCAGCCCCAGCATTTT,CATSRDRELRYQPQHF
TRBJ2-7,NA,NA,TRBV7-8,TGTGCCAGCAGCAGGGACGACAGGAACTACGAGCAGTACTTC,CASSRDDRNYEQYF
TRBJ2-2,NA,NA,TRBV6-2/TRBV6-3,TGTACCAGCAGTTCCTCCTACGGGGGATACACCGGGGAGCTGTTTTTT,CTSSSSYGGYTGELFF
TRBJ2-7,NA,NA,TRBV7-6,TGTGCCAGCAGCTTACCCTTGGGTCTCGGGGACGAGCAGTACTTC,CASSLPLGLGDEQYF
TRBJ2-5,TRBD2,NA,TRBV7-8,TGTGCCAGCAGCTTAGGGGGGGAGGGACCGGAGACCCAGTACTTC,CASSLGGEGPETQYF
TRBJ1-2,NA,many,TRBV20-1,TGCAGTGCTAGGGTCAAAGGGACAAACTATGGCTACACCTTC,CSARVKGTNYGYTF
TRBJ1-1,NA,NA,TRBV12-3/TRBV12-4,TGTGCCAGCACGTCGGGGGCAGGCGAGGTGCCTGAAGCTTTCTTT,CASTSGAGEVPEAFF
TRBJ2-5,NA,once,TRBV12-3/TRBV12-4,TGTGCCAGCACCCGGGGTAGTACAGTTGAGACCCAGTACTTC,CASTRGSTVETQYF
TRBJ1-5,NA,NA,TRBV2,TGTGTCAGCAACGAATGGGGAGGGATTGAGCAGCCCCAGCATTTT,CVSNEWGGIEQPQHF
TRBJ2-7,TRBD1,NA,TRBV7-6,TGTGCCAGCAGCTTAGAGGGACAGGGGGGATACGAGCAGTACTTC,CASSLEGQGGYEQYF
TRBJ2-2,NA,NA,TRBV19,TGTGCCAGCCGTACTGGGGTTGGGACCGGGGAGCTGTTTTTT,CASRTGVGTGELFF
TRBJ1-1,NA,many,TRBV7-2,TGTGCCAGCGGTCTGAGGGGCACTGAAGCTTTCTTT,CASGLRGTEAFF
TRBJ2-1,TRBD2,few,TRBV7-9,TGTGCCAGCAGCTTGGGGACTAGCGGGGACAATGAGCAGTTCTTC,CASSLGTSGDNEQFF
TRBJ2-7,TRBD1,NA,TRBV7-6,TGTGCCAGCAGCATGGAGACAGGGAGCTCCTACGAGCAGTACTTC,CASSMETGSSYEQYF
TRBJ1-3,NA,many,TRBV7-2,TGTGCCAGCAGCTCCCCCCGCGGGGCTCAGGGTTCTTGGGATGGAAACACCATATATTTT,CASSSPRGAQGSWDGNTIYF